Each of the 16 T cell receptor beta chains below was sequenced from the same sample in a study of OX40 agonist ivuxolimab in advanced cancers. Some clones are missing from TCRdb's copy, which holds only in-frame ones; the method was immunoSEQ multiplex PCR. The repertoire holds about 22,000 clones, with just under 85% as singletons. The input for sequencing was CD4+ or CD8+ T cells sorted from blood, taken in a trial of the OX40 agonist ivuxolimab. The receptor set was obtained from an adult with an advanced solid tumor such as melanoma, head and neck, liver or kidney cancer.

The chain employs TRBV6-1 and TRBJ1-1, with D unresolved. The CDR3 is 17 residues long. Trimming stripped 4 bases from V and 0 bases from J, with 18 bases between. The V gene's germline CDR1 is MNHNS and CDR2 SASEGT. Written as DNA, the CDR3 is TGTGCCAGCAGTGCGCCCGGGGTCCACCCCATGAACACTGAAGCTTTCTTT. This codes for CASSAPGVHPMNTEAFF.

This clone was counted once. J is TRBJ2-5 and V is TRBV11-2; D unclear. This CDR3 spans 13 amino acids. Germline V gene data show CDR1 as SGHAT and CDR2 as FQNNGV. Trimming pared 7 bases from V and 5 bases from J, leaving 14 bases between. This CDR3 is CASTVGSLETQYF. The CDR3 DNA sequence: TGTGCCAGCACCGTCGGCTCCCTGGAGACCCAGTACTTC.

The rearrangement uses TRBV4-1 and TRBJ2-5; maybe TRBD1 (5 bases). The end of the DNA fits TRBJ2-7 better, so the J call may be wrong. The CDR3 sequence is 13 residues long. Germline V gives CDR1 MGHRA, CDR2 YSYEKL. The CDR3 loop is CASSPDKGYEQYF. For the CDR3, the DNA is TGCGCCAGCAGCCCGGACAAAGGTTACGAGCAGTACTTC.

V gene TRBV7-6 combines with J gene TRBJ2-7; D ambiguous. Per germline, CDR1 SGHVS and CDR2 FNYEAQ. The CDR3 totals 15 residues. V was trimmed by 1 base and J by 0 bases, leaving 10 bases between them. In DNA, the CDR3 is TGTGCCAGCAGCTTAGGTTCGGGCCCCTCCTACGAGCAGTACTTC. Amino acid sequence: CASSLGSGPSYEQYF.

The V and J genes are TRBV4-1 and TRBJ2-2; TRBD1 matches 8 bases. CDR3 length: 16 residues. CDR1 is MGHRA and CDR2 is YSYEKL in the germline V gene. V dropped 0 bases and J dropped 6; count of bases not matched to a gene: 6. CDR3 region: CASSQDLGQGAGELFF. The CDR3 DNA follows: TGCGCCAGCAGCCAAGATCTTGGACAGGGCGCCGGGGAGCTGTTTTTT.

In its sample, this clone was seen once. In DNA form, the CDR3 reads TGTGCCAGCAGTGTTTTGTTCTACGAGCAGTACTTC. This encodes CASSVLFYEQYF. This chain joins TRBV2 and TRBJ2-7; D uncertain. The germline gives CDR1 SNHLY, CDR2 FYNNEI. V was clipped by 4 bases and J by 3 bases, with 7 bases between them. CDR3 length: 12 residues. The full variable domain, completed using reference TRBV2 and TRBJ2-7, is EPEVTQTPSHQVTQMGQEVILRCVPISNHLYFYWYRQILGQKVEFLVSFYNNEISEKSEIFDDQFSVERPDGSNFTLKIRSTKLEDSAMYFCASSVLFYEQYFGPGTRLTVT.

The chain couples TRBV28 to TRBJ2-5; 9 bases agree with TRBD2. CDR1 is MDHEN and CDR2 is SYDVKM in the germline V gene. This CDR3 has 15 residues. With V trimmed by 4 bases and J by 2 bases, 5 bases remained unmatched. This CDR3 reads CASSSGLAGQETQYF. In DNA form, the CDR3 reads TGTGCCAGCAGTTCGGGGCTAGCGGGACAAGAGACCCAGTACTTC.

This clone came up once. This chain connects TRBV27 to TRBJ2-7; tentatively, D is TRBD1 (8 bases). Trimming cost V 6 bases and J 4 bases, with 22 bases left between them. CDR1 and CDR2 (germline): MNHEY, SMNVEV (reference sequence). This CDR3 contains 16 residues. CDR3 protein: CASSNSWTGRGYEQYF. As DNA, the CDR3 is TGTGCCAGCAGCAATTCCTGGACAGGGAGGGGGTACGAGCAGTACTTC.

This sequence joins TRBV15 and TRBJ2-6; tentative D call: TRBD1 (5 bases). V was pared by 4 bases and J by 0 bases, with 7 bases between. The germline V gene encodes CDR1 LNHNV and CDR2 YYDKDF (reference sequence). CDR3 length: 15 residues. The CDR3 sequence is CATSTDSSGANVLTF. CDR3 DNA sequence: TGTGCCACCAGCACCGACAGCTCTGGGGCCAACGTCCTGACTTTC.

The chain uses TRBV7-2 and TRBJ2-5, with 14 bases lining up with TRBD2. J was trimmed by 2 bases and V by 1 base; bases with no gene match: 6. This CDR3 has 18 residues. The germline V gene encodes CDR1 SGHTA and CDR2 FQGNSA. The CDR3 DNA follows: TGTGCCAGCAGCTTAGGCACGGGACTAGCGGGGGATCAAGAGACCCAGTACTTC. Translating gives CASSLGTGLAGDQETQYF.

This chain uses TRBV19 with TRBJ2-1, with 12 bases fitting TRBD2. This CDR3 contains 16 residues. The V segment lost 3 bases and the J segment 4 bases; nucleotides outside the gene matches: 4. Looked up from germline, CDR1 is LNHDA and CDR2 is SQIVND (reference sequence). The CDR3 protein is CASSIRTSGVYNEQFF. The CDR3, as DNA: TGTGCCAGTAGTATTCGGACTAGCGGGGTATACAATGAGCAGTTCTTC.

The rearrangement uses TRBV9 and TRBJ1-4, with D maybe TRBD1 (6 bases). The CDR3 spans 13 residues. Trimming shortened V by 4 bases and J by 8 bases, and 12 bases separated the two germline ends. Germline lookup yields CDR1 SGDLS and CDR2 YYNGEE. The CDR3 spells CASSPEGGEKLFF. CDR3 in DNA: TGTGCCAGCAGCCCGGAAGGGGGGGAAAAACTGTTTTTT.

This chain joins TRBV6-1 and TRBJ1-1, with 7 positions matching TRBD1. This CDR3 spans 14 amino acids. Losses at the gene ends were 6 bases for V and 4 bases for J; bases not matched to a gene: 8. Germline loops: CDR1 MNHNS, CDR2 SASEGT. The CDR3 is CASRAQGRTTEAFF. The CDR3 region has the DNA TGTGCCAGCAGGGCACAGGGGAGGACCACTGAAGCTTTCTTT.

This chain joins TRBV5-1 and TRBJ1-3, with unresolved D. CDR1 and CDR2 (germline): SGHRS, YFSETQ. V was clipped by 5 bases and J by 0 bases, with 12 bases between them. CDR3 size: 15 residues. The CDR3 is CASRLHVASGNTIYF. The CDR3, as DNA: TGCGCCAGCAGACTTCACGTGGCCTCTGGAAACACCATATATTTT.

The chain uses TRBV4-2 and TRBJ1-2; unclear D gene. Germline V gene lookup returns CDR1 LGHNA and CDR2 YNFKEQ. The CDR3 spans 14 residues. V dropped 5 bases and J dropped 1 base, with 11 bases sitting between them. The CDR3 nucleotides are TGTGCCAGCAGCACTCGAACCTTTAACTATGGCTACACCTTC. Translated, it gives CASSTRTFNYGYTF.

This rearrangement joins TRBV5-6 to TRBJ2-5, with D unresolved. Looked up from germline, CDR1 is SGHDT and CDR2 is YYEEEE. The germline V and J ends were trimmed by 2 bases and 7 bases, with 24 bases remaining between them. This CDR3 has 17 amino acids. For the CDR3, the DNA is TGTGCCAGCAGCTTAACTTTTGGGCTCCCTGTCGGAAGGACCCAGTACTTC. Its translation is CASSLTFGLPVGRTQYF.